This T cell receptor (beta chain) was documented in a study of blood T cell repertoires in COVID-19. Turning to the study itself: T cells, B-cell-depleted T cells, or PBMCs provided the cDNA or gDNA that served as material.

In the source study's methods: Reference gene primer amplification gave estimated nucleated cell counts. The protocol was immunoSEQ multiplex PCR, while the TCRdb copy is restricted to in-frame clones and leaves out a portion. V, J and clone size are those of that table, while D and trimming were read from the DNA. The repertoire holds about 170,000 clones, about 83% seen once, with around 19% in the top ten. Germline-derived CDR1 and CDR2 are MDHEN and SYDVKM. The CDR3 contains 12 residues. Trimming removed 8 bases from V and 5 bases from J, with 12 bases in between. The receptor was isolated from a woman between 70 and 85 years old who had recovered from COVID-19. Material: peripheral blood. The chain couples TRBV28 to TRBJ1-2; D call uncertain. CDR3 sequence: CASSGSGYGYTF. The CDR3 nucleotides read TGTGCCAGCTCGGGAAGCGGTTATGGCTACACCTTC.